This note documents a single T cell receptor (beta chain) sequence. Survey-level immunoSEQ v3.0 assays were run. Sequencing of each sample targeted roughly 35,000-55,000 T-cell genomes. Only in-frame clones appear in the TCRdb table, and some are missing; sequencing was by immunoSEQ multiplex PCR. Altogether 20,000 to 25,000 clones are present, roughly 80% being singletons, with the ten largest covering 3% to 4%. The sample is drawn from a study of long-term antiretroviral therapy in people with HIV. The study drew at least one pre-ART and at least two post-ART PBMC samples from every donor. It was in the United States that all participants with HIV were treated. Samples held about 0.95-11 million cryopreserved PBMC before DNA extraction. With 4 bases removed from V and 7 bases from J, the gap between germline ends came to 8 bases. Per the germline V gene, CDR1 is MNHEY and CDR2 is SVGAGI. The CDR3 consists of 12 residues.

The sequences come from unsorted PBMCs, collected 1.9 years after starting antiretroviral therapy. This chain links TRBV6-5 with TRBJ2-1; TRBD1 might be the D (5 bases). This receptor was obtained from a woman aged 45-65 years with HIV. The CDR3 DNA is TGTGCCAGCAGTTTCGACAGAAATGAGCAGTTCTTC. Protein: CASSFDRNEQFF.